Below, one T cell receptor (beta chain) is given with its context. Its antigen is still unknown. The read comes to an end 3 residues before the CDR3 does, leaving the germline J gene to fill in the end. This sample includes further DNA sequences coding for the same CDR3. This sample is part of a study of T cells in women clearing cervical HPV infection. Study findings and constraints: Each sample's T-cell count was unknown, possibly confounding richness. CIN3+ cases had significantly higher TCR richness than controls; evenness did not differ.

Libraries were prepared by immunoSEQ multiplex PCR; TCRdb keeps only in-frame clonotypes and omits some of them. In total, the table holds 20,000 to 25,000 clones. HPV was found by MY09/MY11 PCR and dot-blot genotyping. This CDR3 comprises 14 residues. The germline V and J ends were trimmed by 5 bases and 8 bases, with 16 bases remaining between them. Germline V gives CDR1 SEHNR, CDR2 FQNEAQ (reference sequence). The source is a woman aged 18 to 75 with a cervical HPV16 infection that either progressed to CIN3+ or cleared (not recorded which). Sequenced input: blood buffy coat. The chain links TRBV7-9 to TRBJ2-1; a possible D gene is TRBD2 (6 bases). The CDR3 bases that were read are TGTGCCAGCAGCCAGGGACTGAATAACGATGAG. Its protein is CASSQGLNNDE. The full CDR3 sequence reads CASSQGLNNDEQFF.